Below are 11 T cell receptor beta chains sequenced from a single sample in a study of cytomegalovirus exposure and HLA in healthy donors (dated by TCRdb to about 2017). The receptor library was made with the immunoSEQ multiplex PCR assay. TCRdb's version of the immuneACCESS table is confined to in-frame rearrangements and falls short of the full clone set. An unresolved V gene accounts for under half of the shortfall where checked; the remainder is of unknown origin. Present in this sample are a few hundred thousand clones, 75% to 90% of which were seen just once. Around an eighth of the sample is held by the ten biggest clonotypes. Sequenced input: PBMCs. The source is a woman aged 25 to 39 in good health and CMV-seropositive.

The rearrangement uses TRBV7-6 and TRBJ2-1; 12 nucleotides agree with TRBD1. V shed 6 bases, J shed 4 bases, and the junction held 13 bases outside the gene matches. Germline V gives CDR1 SGHVS, CDR2 FNYEAQ. The CDR3 spans 18 residues. The CDR3 is CASRAGTGGFVAYNEQFF. CDR3 coding DNA: TGTGCCAGCAGGGCCGGGACAGGGGGCTTCGTAGCGTACAATGAGCAGTTCTTC.

The gene calls are TRBV2 and TRBJ2-7; 8 bases align to TRBD1. V lost 5 bases to trimming and J lost 3 bases; unmatched junction nucleotides: 6. Germline V gene sequence: CDR1 SNHLY, CDR2 FYNNEI. The CDR3 is made up of 14 amino acids. In DNA, the CDR3 is TGTGCCAGCAGTACAGGGGGTAGGGGCTACGAGCAGTACTTC. As protein: CASSTGGRGYEQYF.

The chain has TRBV7-6 and TRBJ2-7, with 7 bases identical to TRBD2. With 1 base clipped from V and 3 bases from J, the junction kept 9 bases outside the gene matches. This CDR3 has 16 amino acids. Germline values: CDR1 SGHVS, CDR2 FNYEAQ. The CDR3 coding sequence is TGTGCCAGCAGCTTAGAGGGCCCCGGGACTAACTACGAGCAGTACTTC. Its translation is CASSLEGPGTNYEQYF.

This rearrangement joins TRBV7-2 to TRBJ2-7, with 8 bases aligning to TRBD2. The V segment lost 11 bases and the J segment 4 bases; nucleotides outside the gene matches: 7. The CDR3 extends over 12 amino acids. Germline CDR1 SGHTA, CDR2 FQGNSA. The CDR3 sequence is CASGGAAYEQYF. In DNA form, the CDR3 reads TGTGCCTCCGGGGGGGCGGCGTACGAGCAGTACTTC.

The chain employs TRBV6-5 and TRBJ2-7; 8 nucleotides agree with TRBD2. Germline V gene data show CDR1 as MNHEY and CDR2 as SVGAGI. J lost 7 bases, V lost 2 bases, and 10 bases had no gene match. This CDR3 is 15 amino acids long. In DNA form, the CDR3 reads TGTGCCAGCAGTTACATAGCGGGATCTGTGAGAGAGCAGTACTTC. Amino acids: CASSYIAGSVREQYF.

Only a few counts were recorded for this clone. The chain employs TRBV11-3 and TRBJ1-5, with D hard to call. Germline assignment: CDR1 SGHNT and CDR2 YENEEA. There are 15 residues in the CDR3. Trimming stripped 1 base from V and 2 bases from J, with 9 bases between. The CDR3 DNA reads TGTGCCAGCAGCTTAGGGCCAGGACGCAATCAGCCCCAGCATTTT. This sequence encodes CASSLGPGRNQPQHF.

The V and J genes are TRBV4-3 and TRBJ2-7; D gene unclear. Trimming shortened V by 1 base and J by 5 bases, and 12 bases separated the two germline ends. Per the germline V gene, CDR1 is LGHNA and CDR2 is YSLEER. This CDR3 has 14 residues. CDR3: CASSQGLPNHEQYF. Written as DNA, the CDR3 is TGCGCCAGCAGCCAAGGGCTACCCAACCACGAGCAGTACTTC.

This sequence joins TRBV19 and TRBJ2-5; TRBD1 agrees at 8 bases. CDR1 is LNHDA, CDR2 SQIVND, per germline (reference sequence). The CDR3 contains 14 residues. V lost 6 bases to trimming and J lost 2 bases; unmatched junction nucleotides: 5. As DNA, the CDR3 is TGTGCCAGTAGGTTCAACAGGGGGCAAGAGACCCAGTACTTC. Its protein product is CASRFNRGQETQYF. Drawing the rest from reference TRBV19 and TRBJ2-5, the complete variable domain is DGGITQSPKYLFRKEGQNVTLSCEQNLNHDAMYWYRQDPGQGLRLIYYSQIVNDFQKGDIAEGYSVSREKKESFPLTVTSAQKNPTAFYLCASRFNRGQETQYFGPGTRLLVL.

The chain uses TRBV5-1 and TRBJ2-7, with TRBD2 identical over 8 bases. The V gene end was trimmed by 0 bases and the J gene end by 1 base; junction bases not matched to a gene: 12. CDR3 length: 18 residues. Looked up from germline, CDR1 is SGHRS and CDR2 is YFSETQ. The CDR3 loop is CASSLGDSNSGDSYEQYF. CDR3 coding DNA: TGCGCCAGCAGCTTGGGGGACTCCAATAGCGGGGATTCCTACGAGCAGTACTTC.

This chain links TRBV11-3 with TRBJ1-4; possible D gene TRBD1, 5 bases. CDR3 length: 15 residues. V was clipped by 5 bases and J by 3 bases, with 13 bases between them. CDR1 is SGHNT and CDR2 is YENEEA in the germline V gene. The chain's CDR3 is CASSAYQGPNEKLFF. In nucleotides, the CDR3 is TGTGCCAGCAGCGCTTATCAGGGACCTAATGAAAAACTGTTTTTT.

The chain has TRBV29-1 and TRBJ1-1, with D possibly matching TRBD1 (5 bases). V was pared by 8 bases and J by 0 bases, with 16 bases between. CDR1 is SQVTM, CDR2 ANQGSEA, per germline. This CDR3 is 14 amino acids long. CDR3 nucleotides: TGCAGCCCCAGAAGCGGGGGAATGAACACTGAAGCTTTCTTT. As protein: CSPRSGGMNTEAFF.